In its sample, the clone carrying this TCR beta chain was seen many times. Germline CDR1 is SEHNR and CDR2 is FQNEAQ (reference sequence). The V gene lost 2 bases and the J gene lost 2 bases, with 4 bases spanning the gap. The CDR3 loop spans 13 amino acids. TCRdb independently ran MiXCR on the reads; one entry per CDR3 protein. The profile shows just over 300,000 distinct CDR3 sequences, 15% to 20% of them singletons. The data derive from a study of T cell repertoires in cytomegalovirus infection. Study details: From public TCR beta signatures came an indication of both CMV infection and matching HLA type.

The sequenced material came from PBMCs. The gene calls are TRBV7-9 and TRBJ1-5; D not certain. The receptor was derived from a human donor in good health (CMV status not recorded). Some clones in this sample may be carry-over from other donors' samples. The CDR3 DNA reads TGTGCCAGCAGCTTATACGGCAATCAGCCCCAGCATTTT. Its protein is CASSLYGNQPQHF.